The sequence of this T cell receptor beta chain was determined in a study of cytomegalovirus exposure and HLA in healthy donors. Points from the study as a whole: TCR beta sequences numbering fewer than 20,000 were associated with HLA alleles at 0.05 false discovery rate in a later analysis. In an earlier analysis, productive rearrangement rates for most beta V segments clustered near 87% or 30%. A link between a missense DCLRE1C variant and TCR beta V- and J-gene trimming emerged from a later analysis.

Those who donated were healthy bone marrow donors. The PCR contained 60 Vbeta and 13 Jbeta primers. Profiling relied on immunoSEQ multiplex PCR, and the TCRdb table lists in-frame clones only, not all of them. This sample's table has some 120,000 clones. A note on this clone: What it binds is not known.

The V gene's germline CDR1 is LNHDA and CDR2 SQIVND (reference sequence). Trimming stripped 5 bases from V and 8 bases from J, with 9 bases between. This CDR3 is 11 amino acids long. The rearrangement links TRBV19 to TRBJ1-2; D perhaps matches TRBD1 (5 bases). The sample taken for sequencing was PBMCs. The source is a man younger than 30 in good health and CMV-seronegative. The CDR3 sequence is CASSWGVGYTF. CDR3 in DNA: TGTGCCAGTAGTTGGGGGGTCGGCTACACCTTC.